The entry below gives a single T cell receptor beta chain sequence along with its context. Its antigen remains unknown. TCR alpha and beta CDR3 regions were amplified from RNA using iRepertoire nested multiplex PCR. Input was about 85-400 ng of tissue mRNA or PBMC total RNA. TCRdb re-called the multiplex PCR reads with MiXCR, one entry per CDR3 protein. The sample shows about 410,000 distinct CDR3 sequences, 41% of them seen only once. The sample belongs to a study of glioma-infiltrating T cells. Study overall: Presurgical dexamethasone in glioma patients lasted six or fewer days. Some 1 million peripheral T cells were targeted at about 4.5- to 11-fold coverage. Study-wide points: Very few CDR3 sequences were shared between tissue and blood.

The CDR3 spans 15 residues. Per the germline V gene, CDR1 is MDHEN and CDR2 is SYDVKM. V shed 6 bases and J shed 0 bases, with 9 bases lying between them. The sequencing sample was made of glioma tissue, nonneoplastic brain tissue, or PBMCs (not recorded which). This clonotype was sampled from a human donor with low-grade glioma or glioblastoma, undergoing nonglioma brain surgery, or in good health (not recorded which). J is TRBJ2-6 and V is TRBV28; D uncertain. CDR3 nucleotide sequence: TGTGCCAGCAGCCGTCCTGCCTCTGGGGCCAACGTCCTGACTTTC. It specifies CASSRPASGANVLTF.